Presented here are 9 T cell receptor beta chains from one specimen sequenced in a study of T cell repertoires in aging, cancer and after chemotherapy. Peripheral blood genomic DNA, not sorted cells or RNA, was the template. Multiplex touch-down PCR with TRB-A/B primers amplified rearranged V-D-J TRB sequences. TCRdb re-called the multiplex PCR reads through MiXCR, storing one row per CDR3 protein. The sample lists hundreds of distinct CDR3 sequences; around 20% were seen once. Source material: blood. The receptors shown here come from a human donor with a blood cancer.

In this sample, this clonotype is large. This chain links TRBV27 with TRBJ2-3; D not resolved. The CDR3 covers 13 residues. The V gene's germline CDR1 is MNHEY and CDR2 SMNVEV (reference sequence). V was clipped by 4 bases and J by 3 bases, with 8 bases between them. DNA for the CDR3: TGTGCCAGCAGTTACCGATTTACAGATACGCAGTATTTT. Its translation is CASSYRFTDTQYF.

The V call is TRBV4-1, the J call TRBJ1-5; D not resolved. The CDR3 sequence is 14 residues long. Trimming took 4 bases from V and 0 from J, leaving 7 bases between them. Germline V gene data show CDR1 as MGHRA and CDR2 as YSYEKL. DNA of the CDR3: TGCGCCAGCAGCCTCCCAGATAGCAATCAGCCCCAGCATTTT. Residues: CASSLPDSNQPQHF.

This clonotype is categorized as medium-sized. The J gene is TRBJ2-7, the V gene TRBV7-9, with D possibly being TRBD1 or TRBD2 (5 bases each). Looked up from germline, CDR1 is SEHNR and CDR2 is FQNEAQ (reference sequence). The CDR3 is 13 amino acids. Trimming stripped 5 bases from V and 5 bases from J, with 13 bases between. The CDR3 reads CASSLGTLDEQYF. The DNA for the CDR3 is TGTGCCAGCAGCCTAGGGACCCTCGACGAGCAGTACTTC.

With respect to this clonotype: Just one base apart from a much larger clone, this may be a read error. The V gene is TRBV12-3 or TRBV12-4, the J gene TRBJ2-3; tentatively, D is TRBD1 (6 bases). V was shortened by 1 base and J by 10 bases, with 12 bases between the two germline ends. This CDR3 is built from 13 residues. The chain's CDR3 is CASSLGQERAQYF. The CDR3 nucleotides read TGTGCCAGCAGTTTAGGACAGGAACGCGCGCAGTATTTT.

This clonotype is medium-sized within its sample. V and J are TRBV24-1 and TRBJ1-1; TRBD1 might be the D (6 bases). Germline lookup yields CDR1 KGHDR and CDR2 SFDVKD. V shed 5 bases and J shed 5 bases, with 17 bases lying between them. The CDR3 has 15 amino acids. In DNA, the CDR3 is TGTGCCACCAGTGTTGCGGGGGGCGCAGGGACTGAAGCTTTCTTT. Its translation is CATSVAGGAGTEAFF.

The rearrangement uses TRBV21-1 and TRBJ2-5; the DNA was not used to check the table's D call, TRBD1. TRBV21-1 is deemed a pseudogene. The CDR3 has 20 residues. The CDR3 sequence is CASLPRTGIDRTGQEETQYF. The CDR3 DNA is TGTGCCAGCCTGCCTCGGACAGGGATAGATCGGACCGGCCAAGAAGAGACCCAGTACTTC.

By share of the sample, this clonotype is medium-sized. V is TRBV6-1 and J is TRBJ1-3, with 8 positions matching TRBD1. The germline V gene has CDR1 MNHNS and CDR2 SASEGT. There are 14 residues in the CDR3. Trimming took 11 bases from V and 0 from J; bases not matched to a gene: 6. In DNA form, the CDR3 reads TGTGCCGTGAACAGGGGGAGCTCTGGAAACACCATATATTTT. It translates to CAVNRGSSGNTIYF.

In its sample, this clonotype ranks as medium-sized. The chain has TRBV5-1 and TRBJ2-1; 7 bases map to TRBD2. With V trimmed by 5 bases and J by 7 bases, 15 bases remained unmatched. Germline V CDR1 and CDR2: SGHRS, YFSETQ. This CDR3 spans 16 amino acids. CDR3 protein: CASRVGGAMGINEQFF. CDR3 bases: TGCGCCAGCAGGGTGGGAGGGGCCATGGGGATAAATGAGCAGTTCTTC.

This clonotype is judged large. The chain links TRBV18 to TRBJ2-1, with 14 bases fitting TRBD2. Germline CDR1 KGHSH, CDR2 LQKENI. V gave up 4 bases and J gave up 6 bases; unmatched junction bases: 5. The CDR3 is made up of 16 amino acids. CDR3 in DNA: TGTGCCAGCTCACTCGCCGGGACTAGCGGGAGCAATGAGCAGTTCTTC. It is translated as CASSLAGTSGSNEQFF.